The T cell receptor (beta chain) under discussion was sequenced for a study of identical twins. Broader study findings: The authors drew conclusions from cross-sectional statistical analysis rather than following the same donors.

Unique molecular identifiers were present on the cDNA, which also gained a universal primer site by template switching. A single record per CDR3 protein comes from TCRdb applying MiXCR to the 5' RACE reads. The table has approximately 250,000 distinct CDR3 sequences, over 5% seen once. As regards this clonotype: Its antigen remains unknown.

The CDR3 is 13 amino acids. Germline loops: CDR1 MNHEY, CDR2 SVGEGT. Trimming took off 8 bases at V and 1 base at J, with 9 bases between the two ends. The same data also went into a second study, on T cells expressing NK-cell markers. That work contributes: Sorting of alpha-beta TCR T cells alone was achieved in several experiments with an anti-gamma-delta TCR antibody. Also leading the CD3+CD56-NKG2C+ fraction in a few donors were these clonotypes.

The sequenced material came from CD8+ T cells sorted from blood. This TCR came from a woman between 18 and 29 years old in good health. V usage is TRBV6-2 or TRBV6-3 and J usage is TRBJ2-1; D is ambiguous. CDR3 in amino acids: CASRFLSYNEQFF. The CDR3 DNA reads as TGTGCCAGCCGATTTTTATCCTACAATGAGCAGTTCTTC.